The 18 T cell receptor beta chains below all came from one sample that was sequenced in a study of T cell repertoires in cytomegalovirus infection. TCRdb analysed the reads with MiXCR anew, one entry per CDR3 protein. The profile shows fewer than 300,000 distinct CDR3 sequences, about 25% of them singletons. Sequences were obtained from PBMCs. These receptor sequences come from a human donor in good health (CMV status not recorded). Some clones in this sample may be carry-over from other donors' samples.

This chain connects TRBV4-1 to TRBJ2-5; tentatively, D is TRBD1 (5 bases). This CDR3 contains 14 residues. Germline V gene lookup returns CDR1 MGHRA and CDR2 YSYEKL. Trimming removed 0 bases at V and 5 bases at J, with 10 bases between. CDR3 sequence reads: CASSQEGVQETQYF. The CDR3 coding sequence is TGCGCCAGCAGCCAAGAAGGGGTTCAGGAGACCCAGTACTTC.

This chain uses TRBV20-1 with TRBJ2-1; D might be TRBD1 or TRBD2, each matching 5 bases. V dropped 5 bases and J dropped 6 bases, with 11 bases sitting between them. Germline values: CDR1 DFQATT, CDR2 SNEGSKA (reference sequence). This CDR3 spans 12 amino acids. DNA for the CDR3: TGCAGTGCTTGGGACGATTCCAATGAGCAGTTCTTC. Translation gives CSAWDDSNEQFF.

Concerning this clonotype itself: This CDR3 is missing its conserved last phenylalanine or tryptophan, likely due to a read error. No DNA is shown, since the ends of the CDR3 on it are uncertain; the CDR3 is the one TCRdb lists. The rearrangement uses TRBV6-1 and TRBJ2-1; the listed D gene, TRBD2, was not tested against the DNA. Looked up from germline, CDR1 is MNHNS and CDR2 is SASEGT. The CDR3 is 15 amino acids long, termini counted. The CDR3 loop is CASSVTSGSYNEQLL.

This clonotype was counted a single time. The rearrangement uses TRBV6-6 and TRBJ2-1; 7 positions match TRBD1. CDR1 is MNHNY, CDR2 SVGAGI, per germline (reference sequence). V gave up 2 bases and J gave up 6 bases; unmatched junction bases: 10. The CDR3 loop spans 16 amino acids. The CDR3 protein is CASSYSKRAGGNEQFF. In nucleotides, the CDR3 is TGTGCCAGCAGTTACAGTAAAAGGGCAGGGGGCAATGAGCAGTTCTTC.

This clonotype was observed a handful of times. The chain uses TRBV11-3 and TRBJ2-2; D not certain. Germline assignment: CDR1 SGHNT and CDR2 YENEEA. Trimming shortened V by 3 bases and J by 6 bases, and 14 bases separated the two germline ends. The CDR3 spans 15 residues. The CDR3 nucleotides read TGTGCCAGCAGCTTTTCTTTCTCTCGGCCCGGGGAGCTGTTTTTT. Protein sequence: CASSFSFSRPGELFF.

The sample holds one count of this clonotype. The DNA for the CDR3 is TGTGCCAGCTCACCACTCCGGGACTCATCATCTGGGGCCAACGTCCTGACTTTC. It yields the protein CASSPLRDSSSGANVLTF. The genes are TRBV18 and TRBJ2-6; weak D call: TRBD2 (6 bases). The germline V and J ends were trimmed by 1 base and 1 base, with 14 bases remaining between them. This CDR3 is built from 18 residues. Germline CDR1 reads KGHSH; CDR2 reads LQKENI.

The sample holds many counts of this clonotype. This chain joins TRBV7-2 and TRBJ2-3; D remains unclear. The V and J ends lost 5 bases and 6 bases respectively, with 9 bases between them. The V gene's germline CDR1 is SGHTA and CDR2 FQGNSA. The CDR3 contains 12 residues. This CDR3 is CASSVRADTQYF. The CDR3 bases are TGTGCCAGCAGCGTAAGAGCGGATACGCAGTATTTT.

The rearrangement joins TRBV28 to TRBJ1-2; 7 nucleotides agree with TRBD1. The CDR3 consists of 14 residues. Losses at the gene ends were 7 bases for V and 2 bases for J; bases not matched to a gene: 7. Germline CDR1 is MDHEN and CDR2 is SYDVKM. CDR3 residues: CASTSQGENYGYTF. CDR3 in DNA: TGTGCCAGCACCTCTCAGGGGGAAAACTATGGCTACACCTTC.

This clonotype occurred a few times. The chain carries TRBV20-1 and TRBJ2-1; 10 bases are shared with TRBD2. Germline V gene sequence: CDR1 DFQATT, CDR2 SNEGSKA (reference sequence). This CDR3 region has 17 residues. V trimming: 2 bases; J trimming: 3 bases; junction bases outside the gene matches: 10. For the CDR3, the DNA is TGCAGTGCTAGACCCCTAGCGGGGGCCGTAAACTACAATGAGCAGTTCTTC. Protein product: CSARPLAGAVNYNEQFF.

In its sample, this clonotype was seen many times. This sequence joins TRBV7-3 and TRBJ2-1; D unclear. The germline V gene encodes CDR1 SGHTA and CDR2 FQGTGA. The germline V and J ends were trimmed by 5 bases and 10 bases, with 15 bases remaining between them. The CDR3 contains 13 residues. The CDR3 here is CASSHGAAGEQFF. The CDR3 nucleotides read TGTGCCAGCAGCCATGGCGCCGCCGGGGAGCAGTTCTTC.

Many counts were recorded for this clonotype. The genes are TRBV7-2 and TRBJ2-4, with 7 bases that match TRBD1. In germline, CDR1 is SGHTA, CDR2 FQGNSA. The CDR3 is made up of 14 amino acids. Germline trimming cut 5 bases from V and 2 bases from J; bases unmatched to any gene: 3. CDR3 sequence reads: CASSRDRSKNIQYF. DNA for the CDR3: TGTGCCAGCAGCCGGGACAGATCCAAAAACATTCAGTACTTC.

This sequence joins TRBV5-1 and TRBJ2-3; D assignment may be TRBD1 or TRBD2 (5 bases each). Germline V gene lookup returns CDR1 SGHRS and CDR2 YFSETQ. The CDR3 extends over 18 amino acids. The ends were cut back, 3 bases at V and 4 bases at J, with 24 bases in the middle. In DNA form, the CDR3 reads TGCGCCAGCAGCTATACTTCTGCCCTCGCCCGGGACCCAGATACGCAGTATTTT. Amino acids: CASSYTSALARDPDTQYF.

The chain couples TRBV29-1 to TRBJ2-5, with TRBD1 matching over 9 bases. Trimming took 0 bases from V and 4 from J; bases not matched to a gene: 3. The CDR3 has 14 residues. CDR1 is SQVTM and CDR2 is ANQGSEA in the germline V gene. The CDR3 sequence is CSVEDTGGRETQYF. The CDR3 region has the DNA TGCAGCGTTGAAGATACAGGGGGCAGAGAGACCCAGTACTTC. The entire variable domain, with the rest obtained from reference TRBV29-1 and TRBJ2-5, is as follows: SAVISQKPSRDICQRGTSLTIQCQVDSQVTMMFWYRQQPGQSLTLIATANQGSEATYESGFVIDKFPISRPNLTFSTLTVSNMSPEDSSIYLCSVEDTGGRETQYFGPGTRLLVL.

This clonotype has ten or more counts. CDR3 loop: CASSLNLLGDTQYF. The CDR3 nucleotides read TGTGCCAGCAGCCTAAACCTTCTCGGAGATACGCAGTATTTT. This chain connects TRBV7-8 to TRBJ2-3; no firm D call. The CDR3 consists of 14 residues. V lost 5 bases to trimming and J lost 5 bases, with 14 bases between them. Germline V gene data show CDR1 as SGHVS and CDR2 as FQNEAQ.

This clonotype has just a few counts. The chain recombines TRBV10-3 with TRBJ2-5; maybe TRBD2 (6 bases). The CDR3 has 14 amino acids. The V end lost 7 bases, the J end lost 5 bases, and 17 bases lay between the germline ends. CDR1 ENHRY and CDR2 SYGVKD come from the germline V gene. CDR3 sequence: CAINSIGGEETQYF. CDR3 bases: TGTGCCATCAACTCAATCGGGGGTGAGGAGACCCAGTACTTC.

V and J are TRBV6-5 and TRBJ2-1, with TRBD2 matching over 14 bases. CDR1 and CDR2 (germline): MNHEY, SVGAGI. With 0 bases clipped from V and 8 bases from J, the junction kept 9 bases outside the gene matches. There are 18 residues in the CDR3. CDR3 in amino acids: CASSYSRTSGGSLYEQFF. The CDR3 DNA follows: TGTGCCAGCAGTTACTCGAGGACTAGCGGGGGGTCCTTGTATGAGCAGTTCTTC.

This clonotype was recorded a few times. This chain uses TRBV18 with TRBJ2-1; TRBD1 agrees at 10 bases. Trimming took 3 bases from V and 7 from J; bases not matched to a gene: 3. Per germline, CDR1 KGHSH and CDR2 LQKENI. The CDR3 contains 14 residues. For the CDR3, the DNA is TGTGCCAGCTCACCGACAGGGGGCACGAATGAGCAGTTCTTC. Its translation is CASSPTGGTNEQFF.

The V call is TRBV5-1, the J call TRBJ2-7, with unresolved D. CDR3 length equals 14 residues. V was trimmed by 4 bases and J by 5 bases, leaving 16 bases between them. In germline, CDR1 is SGHRS, CDR2 YFSETQ. DNA for the CDR3: TGCGCCAGCAGCCCACTCGGCGGTTCCAACGAGCAGTACTTC. Translated, it gives CASSPLGGSNEQYF.